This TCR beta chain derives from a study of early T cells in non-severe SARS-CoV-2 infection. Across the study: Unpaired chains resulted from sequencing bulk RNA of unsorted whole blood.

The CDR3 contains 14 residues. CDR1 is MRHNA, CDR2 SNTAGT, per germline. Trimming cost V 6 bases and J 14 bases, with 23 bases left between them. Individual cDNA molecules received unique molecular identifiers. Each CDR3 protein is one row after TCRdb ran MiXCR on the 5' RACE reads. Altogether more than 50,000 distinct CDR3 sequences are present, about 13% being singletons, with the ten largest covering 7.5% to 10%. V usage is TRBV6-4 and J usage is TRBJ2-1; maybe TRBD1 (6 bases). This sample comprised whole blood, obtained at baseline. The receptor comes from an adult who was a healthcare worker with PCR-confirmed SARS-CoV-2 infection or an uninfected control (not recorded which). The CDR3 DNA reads TGTGCCAGCAGCCCGGCAGGGGAGAGGGGAGCCAAGTTCTTC. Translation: CASSPAGERGAKFF.